This section outlines one TCR beta chain sequence together with its context. The antigen is undetermined. The protocol was immunoSEQ multiplex PCR, while the TCRdb copy is restricted to in-frame clones and leaves out a portion. The data hold 120,000 to 150,000 clones, with about 87% observed a single time. The data stem from a study of T cell responses to AZD1222 COVID-19 vaccine. Broader study findings: Repertoires in all cases were sampled only once the peak T cell response had passed. Spike-specific TCR breadth and depth were elevated following two AZD1222 doses.

The CDR3 contains 15 residues. The ends were cut back, 10 bases at V and 0 bases at J, with 19 bases in the middle. Germline V gene sequence: CDR1 MNHEY, CDR2 SMNVEV (reference sequence). Material: peripheral blood, obtained on day 0 of MenACWY control vaccination. The TCR originated in an adult in good health. This chain joins TRBV27 and TRBJ2-7; D is perhaps TRBD2 (5 bases). Here the CDR3 DNA reads TGTGCCACCTCGCCCCGGGGTAGGGTCTCCTACGAGCAGTACTTC. This sequence encodes CATSPRGRVSYEQYF.